Presented here are 8 T cell receptor beta chains from one specimen sequenced in a study of OX40 agonist ivuxolimab in advanced cancers. The method was immunoSEQ multiplex PCR; TCRdb's version includes in-frame clones alone and lacks a portion of them. The sample holds about 63,000 clones, roughly nine tenths seen once. The source material was CD4+ or CD8+ T cells sorted from blood, sampled in a trial of the OX40 agonist ivuxolimab. The receptor source for this set is an adult with an advanced solid tumor such as melanoma, head and neck, liver or kidney cancer.

The V and J genes are TRBV29-1 and TRBJ2-5, with 9 bases aligning to TRBD1. Germline V gene sequence: CDR1 SQVTM, CDR2 ANQGSEA. CDR3 length: 12 residues. V lost 5 bases and J lost 5; bases outside the gene matches: 3. The CDR3 loop is CSVRTGEETQYF. CDR3 sequence (DNA): TGCAGCGTTAGGACAGGGGAGGAGACCCAGTACTTC.

The chain recombines TRBV7-9 with TRBJ1-1, with D unclear. V shed 0 bases and J shed 4 bases, with 0 bases lying between them. The CDR3 runs to 11 residues. Germline V lookup: CDR1 SEHNR, CDR2 FQNEAQ (reference sequence). The CDR3 DNA reads TGTGCCAGCAGCTTAGCCACTGAAGCTTTCTTT. Amino acid sequence: CASSLATEAFF.

The chain uses TRBV5-1 and TRBJ2-3; D is ambiguous. Trimming cost V 2 bases and J 6 bases, with 4 bases left between them. The CDR3 runs 11 residues. The germline CDR1 and CDR2 sequences are SGHRS and YFSETQ. The CDR3 nucleotides are TGCGCCAGCAGCTTTCGCGATACGCAGTATTTT. Its protein is CASSFRDTQYF.

The chain carries TRBV27 and TRBJ2-4; D possibly corresponds to TRBD2 (5 bases). CDR3 length: 13 amino acids. Per the germline V gene, CDR1 is MNHEY and CDR2 is SMNVEV (reference sequence). The ends were cut back, 3 bases at V and 9 bases at J, with 12 bases in the middle. In DNA form, the CDR3 reads TGTGCCAGCAGTTTCTCTGCGGGCGCCATTCAGTACTTC. Protein sequence: CASSFSAGAIQYF.

Only a few counts were recorded for this clone. The chain uses TRBV4-2 and TRBJ2-1, with D perhaps TRBD1 (5 bases). Germline V gene data show CDR1 as LGHNA and CDR2 as YNFKEQ. V was shortened by 0 bases and J by 6 bases, with 12 bases between the two germline ends. The CDR3 length is 15 residues. CDR3 DNA: TGTGCCAGCAGCCAAGAGGGGCAACCATCCAATGAGCAGTTCTTC. This encodes CASSQEGQPSNEQFF.

This chain joins TRBV4-1 and TRBJ1-2; TRBD1 matches 9 bases. The trim removed 0 bases at V and 7 bases at J, leaving 6 bases unmatched. The CDR3 sequence is 15 residues long. CDR1 is MGHRA and CDR2 is YSYEKL in the germline V gene. In nucleotides, the CDR3 is TGCGCCAGCAGCCAAGACCCCGGGACAGGGTTTGGCTACACCTTC. This sequence encodes CASSQDPGTGFGYTF.

The gene calls are TRBV28 and TRBJ2-2, with D perhaps matching TRBD2 (7 bases). CDR1 is MDHEN and CDR2 is SYDVKM in the germline V gene. This CDR3 is built from 18 residues. Trimming pared 2 bases from V and 2 bases from J, leaving 18 bases between. CDR3 region: CASSLRRGRGLNTGELFF. The CDR3 region has the DNA TGTGCCAGCAGTTTAAGGCGTGGGCGGGGGCTAAACACCGGGGAGCTGTTTTTT.

The rearrangement uses TRBV27 and TRBJ2-1, with TRBD2 matching over 7 bases. V dropped 5 bases and J dropped 3; count of bases not matched to a gene: 4. Per germline, CDR1 MNHEY and CDR2 SMNVEV (reference sequence). The CDR3 is 14 amino acids. The CDR3 loop reads CASSDSSGYNEQFF. The CDR3 nucleotides are TGTGCCAGCAGTGATTCTAGCGGCTACAATGAGCAGTTCTTC.